The present entry profiles one T cell receptor (beta chain) with its context. These data come from a study of PD-1 blockade in classical Hodgkin lymphoma. Every patient was affected by relapse after autologous stem cell transplantation, while exposure to brentuximab vedotin was not uniform. The CD8+ T cells came from thawed PBMCs through magnetic negative selection. The repertoire was sequenced with immunoSEQ multiplex PCR; TCRdb's copy has only in-frame clones and lacks some. The sample has about 4,500 clones; 77% are singletons. V gave up 5 bases and J gave up 1 base; unmatched junction bases: 6. This CDR3 contains 15 residues. CDR1 and CDR2 (germline): SGHTA, FQGNSA.

The gene calls are TRBV7-2 and TRBJ2-3, with TRBD1 identical over 7 bases. The origin of this receptor is a human donor with classical Hodgkin lymphoma. The specimen comprised CD8+ T cells from blood, sampled at baseline. CDR3 in amino acids: CASSVDRVRTDTQYF. The CDR3 DNA reads as TGTGCCAGCAGCGTAGACAGGGTTCGCACAGATACGCAGTATTTT.